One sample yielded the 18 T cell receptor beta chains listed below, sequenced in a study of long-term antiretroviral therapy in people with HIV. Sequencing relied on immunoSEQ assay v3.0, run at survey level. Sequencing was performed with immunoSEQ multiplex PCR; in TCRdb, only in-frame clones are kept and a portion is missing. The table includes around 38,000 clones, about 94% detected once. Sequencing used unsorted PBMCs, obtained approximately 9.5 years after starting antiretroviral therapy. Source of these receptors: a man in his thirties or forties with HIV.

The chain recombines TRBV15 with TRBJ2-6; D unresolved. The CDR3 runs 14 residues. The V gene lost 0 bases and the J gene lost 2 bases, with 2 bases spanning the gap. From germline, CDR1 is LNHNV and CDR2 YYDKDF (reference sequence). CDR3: CATSRDTGANVLTF. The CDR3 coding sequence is TGTGCCACCAGCAGAGATACTGGGGCCAACGTCCTGACTTTC.

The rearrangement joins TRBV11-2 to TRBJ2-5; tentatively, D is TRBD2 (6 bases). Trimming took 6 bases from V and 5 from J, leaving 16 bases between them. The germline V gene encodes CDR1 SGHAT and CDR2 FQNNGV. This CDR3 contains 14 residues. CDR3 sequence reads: CASSPWAGQETQYF. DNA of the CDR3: TGTGCCAGCAGTCCGTGGGCGGGGCAGGAGACCCAGTACTTC.

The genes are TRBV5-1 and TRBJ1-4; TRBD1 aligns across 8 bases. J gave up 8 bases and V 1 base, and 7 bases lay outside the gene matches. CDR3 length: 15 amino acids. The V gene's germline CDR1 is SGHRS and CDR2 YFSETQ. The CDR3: CASSLMKQGGEKLFF. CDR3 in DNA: TGCGCCAGCAGCTTGATGAAACAGGGGGGAGAAAAACTGTTTTTT.

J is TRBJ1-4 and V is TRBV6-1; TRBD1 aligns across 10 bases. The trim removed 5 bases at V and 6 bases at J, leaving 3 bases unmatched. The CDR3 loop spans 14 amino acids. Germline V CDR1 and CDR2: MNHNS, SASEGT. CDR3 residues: CASSQTGGDEKLFF. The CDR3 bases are TGTGCCAGCAGTCAGACAGGGGGCGATGAAAAACTGTTTTTT.

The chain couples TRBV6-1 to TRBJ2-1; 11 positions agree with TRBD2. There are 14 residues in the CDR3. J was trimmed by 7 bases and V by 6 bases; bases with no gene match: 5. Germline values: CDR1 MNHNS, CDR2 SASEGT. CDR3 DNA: TGTGCCAGCAGCGTAGCGGGGGGGTGGAATGAGCAGTTCTTC. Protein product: CASSVAGGWNEQFF.

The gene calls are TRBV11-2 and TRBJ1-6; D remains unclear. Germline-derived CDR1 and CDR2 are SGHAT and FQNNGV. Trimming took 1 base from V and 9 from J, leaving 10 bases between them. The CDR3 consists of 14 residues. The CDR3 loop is CASSLVVSSSPLHF. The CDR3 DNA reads TGTGCCAGCAGCTTAGTTGTCAGTTCTTCACCCCTCCACTTT.

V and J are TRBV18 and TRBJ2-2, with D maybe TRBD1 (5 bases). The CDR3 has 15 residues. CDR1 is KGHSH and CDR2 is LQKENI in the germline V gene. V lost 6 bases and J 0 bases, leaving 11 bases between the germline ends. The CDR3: CASSPVRANTGELFF. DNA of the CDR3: TGTGCCAGCTCGCCAGTCAGGGCGAACACCGGGGAGCTGTTTTTT.

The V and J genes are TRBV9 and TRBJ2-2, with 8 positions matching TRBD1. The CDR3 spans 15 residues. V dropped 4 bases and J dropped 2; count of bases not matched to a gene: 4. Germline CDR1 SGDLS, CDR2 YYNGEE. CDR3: CASSRGQANTGELFF. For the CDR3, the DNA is TGTGCCAGCAGCAGGGGACAGGCAAACACCGGGGAGCTGTTTTTT.

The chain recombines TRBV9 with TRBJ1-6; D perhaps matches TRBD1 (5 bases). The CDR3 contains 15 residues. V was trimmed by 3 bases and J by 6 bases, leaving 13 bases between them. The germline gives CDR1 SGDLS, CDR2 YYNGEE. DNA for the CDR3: TGTGCCAGCAGCGCTGACAGAGGCGCTAATTCACCCCTCCACTTT. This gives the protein CASSADRGANSPLHF.

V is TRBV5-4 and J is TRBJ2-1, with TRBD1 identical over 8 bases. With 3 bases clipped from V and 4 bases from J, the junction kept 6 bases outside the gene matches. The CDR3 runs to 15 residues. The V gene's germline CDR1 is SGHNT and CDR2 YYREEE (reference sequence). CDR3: CASSWTGQVYNEQFF. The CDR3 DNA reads TGTGCCAGCAGCTGGACGGGACAGGTATACAATGAGCAGTTCTTC.

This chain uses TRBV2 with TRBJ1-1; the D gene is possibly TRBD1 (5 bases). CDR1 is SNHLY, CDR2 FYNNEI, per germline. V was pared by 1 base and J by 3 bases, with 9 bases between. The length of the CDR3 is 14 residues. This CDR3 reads CASSEGPGDTEAFF. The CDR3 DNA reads TGTGCCAGCAGTGAAGGGCCGGGGGACACTGAAGCTTTCTTT. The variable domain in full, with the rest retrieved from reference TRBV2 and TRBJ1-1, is EPEVTQTPSHQVTQMGQEVILRCVPISNHLYFYWYRQILGQKVEFLVSFYNNEISEKSEIFDDQFSVERPDGSNFTLKIRSTKLEDSAMYFCASSEGPGDTEAFFGQGTRLTVV.

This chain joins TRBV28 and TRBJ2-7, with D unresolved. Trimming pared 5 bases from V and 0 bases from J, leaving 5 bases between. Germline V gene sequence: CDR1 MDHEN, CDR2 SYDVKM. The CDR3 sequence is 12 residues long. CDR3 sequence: CASSLSSYEQYV. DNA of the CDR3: TGTGCCAGCAGTCTCAGCTCCTACGAGCAGTACGTC.

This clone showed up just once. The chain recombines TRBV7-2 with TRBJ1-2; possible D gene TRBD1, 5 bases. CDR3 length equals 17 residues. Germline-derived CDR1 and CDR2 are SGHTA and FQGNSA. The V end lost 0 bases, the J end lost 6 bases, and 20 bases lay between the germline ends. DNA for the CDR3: TGTGCCAGCAGCTTAGCGCCCTATCCCCTCCCGACAGATGGCTACACCTTC. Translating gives CASSLAPYPLPTDGYTF.

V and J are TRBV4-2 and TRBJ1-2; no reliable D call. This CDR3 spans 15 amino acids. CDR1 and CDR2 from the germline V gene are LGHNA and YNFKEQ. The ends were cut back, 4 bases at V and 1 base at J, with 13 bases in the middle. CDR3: CASSPLDRLNYGYTF. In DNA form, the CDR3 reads TGTGCCAGCAGCCCACTCGACCGCCTTAACTATGGCTACACCTTC.

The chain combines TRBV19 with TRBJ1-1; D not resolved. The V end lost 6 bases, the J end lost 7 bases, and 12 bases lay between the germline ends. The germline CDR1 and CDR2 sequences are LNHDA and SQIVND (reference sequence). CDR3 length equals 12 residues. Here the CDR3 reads CASRQTWYEAFF. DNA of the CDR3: TGTGCCAGTAGACAAACCTGGTATGAAGCTTTCTTT.

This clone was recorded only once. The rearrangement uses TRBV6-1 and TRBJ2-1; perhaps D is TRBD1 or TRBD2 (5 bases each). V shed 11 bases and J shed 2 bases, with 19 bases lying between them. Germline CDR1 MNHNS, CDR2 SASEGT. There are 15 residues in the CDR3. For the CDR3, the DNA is TGTGCCCTTCAACGGGCAGGGACCACCTACAATGAGCAGTTCTTC. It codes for CALQRAGTTYNEQFF.

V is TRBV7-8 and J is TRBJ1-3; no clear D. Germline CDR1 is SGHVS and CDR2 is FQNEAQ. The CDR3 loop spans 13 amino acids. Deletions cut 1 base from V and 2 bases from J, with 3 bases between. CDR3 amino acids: CASSLVPGNTIYF. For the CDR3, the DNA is TGTGCCAGCAGCTTAGTACCTGGAAACACCATATATTTT.

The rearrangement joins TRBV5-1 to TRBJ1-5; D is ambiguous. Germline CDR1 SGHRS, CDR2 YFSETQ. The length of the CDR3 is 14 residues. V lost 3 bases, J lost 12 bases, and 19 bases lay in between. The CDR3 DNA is TGCGCCAGCAGCTCCGACCCCAGTTCGCTTCACCAGCATTTT. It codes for CASSSDPSSLHQHF.